These 31 T cell receptor beta chains originate from one sample sequenced in a study of T cell responses to AZD1222 COVID-19 vaccine. Data came from immunoSEQ multiplex PCR; TCRdb stores just in-frame clones and leaves some out. The table lists 150,000 or so clones, approximately 84% of them singletons. This material consisted of peripheral blood, taken on day 0 of AZD1222 vaccination. All receptors derive from an adult in good health.

V and J are TRBV6-1 and TRBJ2-1; TRBD1 agrees at 8 bases. V dropped 3 bases and J dropped 8; count of bases not matched to a gene: 9. CDR3 length: 15 residues. The V gene's germline CDR1 is MNHNS and CDR2 SASEGT. CDR3 coding DNA: TGTGCCAGCAGTGAGACAGGGGTAGGTCCGGATGAGCAGTTCTTC. It specifies CASSETGVGPDEQFF.

In DNA form, the CDR3 reads TGTGCCAGCAGCTTAAGGGTGAGAGATACGCAGTATTTT. Amino acid sequence: CASSLRVRDTQYF. The rearrangement joins TRBV7-2 to TRBJ2-3; D unresolved. Trimming cost V 2 bases and J 5 bases, with 8 bases left between them. Per germline, CDR1 SGHTA and CDR2 FQGNSA. The CDR3 length is 13 residues.

The chain joins TRBV7-3 to TRBJ2-1; TRBD1 might be the D (5 bases). The CDR3 spans 12 residues. The V gene's germline CDR1 is SGHTA and CDR2 FQGTGA. V shed 5 bases and J shed 8 bases, with 10 bases lying between them. The CDR3: CASSKDSYEQFF. In nucleotides, the CDR3 is TGTGCCAGCAGCAAAGACAGCTATGAGCAGTTCTTC.

J is TRBJ2-2 and V is TRBV7-6; TRBD2 matches at 9 bases. V was clipped by 2 bases and J by 4 bases; unmatched bases: 5. Germline CDR1 SGHVS, CDR2 FNYEAQ. The length of the CDR3 is 16 residues. This chain's CDR3 is CASSLWRGGGTGELFF. In DNA, the CDR3 is TGTGCCAGCAGCTTATGGCGGGGGGGCGGCACCGGGGAGCTGTTTTTT.

The rearrangement joins TRBV3-1 (or the pseudogene TRBV3-2) to TRBJ2-3; the D gene is possibly TRBD2 (6 bases). Per the germline V gene, CDR1 is LGHDT and CDR2 is YNNKEL (reference sequence). V was trimmed by 5 bases and J by 0 bases, leaving 15 bases between them. This CDR3 spans 16 amino acids. The CDR3 spells CASSARDSASTDTQYF. In DNA form, the CDR3 reads TGTGCCAGCAGCGCCCGGGACTCGGCTAGCACAGATACGCAGTATTTT.

The chain couples TRBV7-9 to TRBJ1-4, with 9 positions matching TRBD1. Trimming cost V 5 bases and J 11 bases; bases outside gene matches: 12. The CDR3 runs 15 residues. Germline values: CDR1 SEHNR, CDR2 FQNEAQ (reference sequence). The CDR3 DNA is TGTGCCAGCAGCACAGACCCGGGACAGGGAGGGAAACTGTTTTTT. The encoded protein is CASSTDPGQGGKLFF.

The table lists this clone with a count of one. This chain connects TRBV7-8 to TRBJ2-3; D might be TRBD2 (6 bases). Germline V gene lookup returns CDR1 SGHVS and CDR2 FQNEAQ. V shed 1 base and J shed 6 bases, with 8 bases lying between them. The CDR3 runs 13 residues. CDR3 in amino acids: CASSLERADTQYF. The CDR3 nucleotides are TGTGCCAGCAGCTTAGAGCGGGCTGATACGCAGTATTTT.

This sequence joins TRBV19 and TRBJ2-3, with D uncertain. There are 15 residues in the CDR3. Germline assignment: CDR1 LNHDA and CDR2 SQIVND (reference sequence). Trimming shortened V by 7 bases and J by 6 bases, and 20 bases separated the two germline ends. For the CDR3, the DNA is TGTGCCAGTAATGAGAGGACGCCCGTCGCGGATACGCAGTATTTT. Translated, it gives CASNERTPVADTQYF. Full variable domain (outside the CDR3, taken from reference TRBV19 and TRBJ2-3): DGGITQSPKYLFRKEGQNVTLSCEQNLNHDAMYWYRQDPGQGLRLIYYSQIVNDFQKGDIAEGYSVSREKKESFPLTVTSAQKNPTAFYLCASNERTPVADTQYFGPGTRLTVL.

This clone appeared a single time. V usage is TRBV2 and J usage is TRBJ1-5, with 9 bases that match TRBD1. Losses at the gene ends were 4 bases for V and 3 bases for J; bases not matched to a gene: 4. CDR3 length equals 15 residues. Germline lookup yields CDR1 SNHLY and CDR2 FYNNEI. The CDR3 sequence is CASSGTGALNQPQHF. CDR3 in DNA: TGTGCCAGCAGTGGGACAGGGGCCCTCAATCAGCCCCAGCATTTT.

The V gene is TRBV29-1, the J gene TRBJ1-4; 10 nucleotides line up with TRBD1. The CDR3 is made up of 13 amino acids. With 3 bases clipped from V and 8 bases from J, the junction kept 3 bases outside the gene matches. Germline CDR1 reads SQVTM; CDR2 reads ANQGSEA. CDR3 protein: CSVDGTGVEKLFF. CDR3 in DNA: TGCAGCGTTGACGGGACAGGGGTAGAAAAACTGTTTTTT.

The rearrangement links TRBV7-9 to TRBJ2-1; D uncertain. CDR3 length equals 13 residues. The V gene lost 1 base and the J gene lost 6 bases, with 7 bases spanning the gap. Germline V gives CDR1 SEHNR, CDR2 FQNEAQ (reference sequence). CDR3 loop: CASSLVVVNEQFF. The DNA of the CDR3 is TGTGCCAGCAGCTTAGTAGTGGTCAATGAGCAGTTCTTC.

The V call is TRBV6-5, the J call TRBJ2-4; D may be TRBD1 (5 bases). The CDR3 sequence is 11 residues long. Germline CDR1 reads MNHEY; CDR2 reads SVGAGI. Trimming took off 4 bases at V and 10 bases at J, with 8 bases between the two ends. The CDR3 loop is CASSSTGIQYF. The CDR3 region has the DNA TGTGCCAGCAGTTCCACAGGAATTCAGTACTTC.

The sample holds one count of this clone. V gene TRBV28 combines with J gene TRBJ1-1; D is perhaps TRBD1 (5 bases). V was shortened by 2 bases and J by 5 bases, with 12 bases between the two germline ends. Germline values: CDR1 MDHEN, CDR2 SYDVKM. CDR3 length equals 14 residues. As DNA, the CDR3 is TGTGCCAGCAGTTTAGGGGGGACTTGGACTGAAGCTTTCTTT. This encodes CASSLGGTWTEAFF.

The V gene is TRBV5-8, the J gene TRBJ1-3; 8 nucleotides align to TRBD1. V lost 2 bases and J lost 0; bases outside the gene matches: 10. Looked up from germline, CDR1 is SGHTS and CDR2 is YDEGEE. The length of the CDR3 is 18 residues. The CDR3 region is CASSFPGQEYSSGNTIYF. Here the CDR3 DNA reads TGTGCCAGCAGCTTTCCGGGACAGGAGTACTCCTCTGGAAACACCATATATTTT.

V and J are TRBV6-5 and TRBJ1-5; D not resolved. Germline loops: CDR1 MNHEY, CDR2 SVGAGI. V was shortened by 6 bases and J by 7 bases, with 10 bases between the two germline ends. This CDR3 is built from 12 residues. The CDR3 is CASSTETQPQHF. The CDR3 DNA reads TGTGCCAGCAGCACAGAGACCCAGCCCCAGCATTTT.

The chain employs TRBV11-2 and TRBJ1-2; tentative D call: TRBD1 (5 bases). The CDR3 loop spans 13 amino acids. Germline V gene sequence: CDR1 SGHAT, CDR2 FQNNGV. The ends were cut back, 3 bases at V and 4 bases at J, with 9 bases in the middle. Written as DNA, the CDR3 is TGTGCCAGCAGCTTTGGGGCTGGCTATGGCTACACCTTC. Translated, it gives CASSFGAGYGYTF.

The rearrangement joins TRBV27 to TRBJ2-7; 7 bases are shared with TRBD1. V gave up 6 bases and J gave up 3 bases; unmatched junction bases: 8. The CDR3 has 14 residues. CDR1 and CDR2 from the germline V gene are MNHEY and SMNVEV (reference sequence). The CDR3 DNA reads TGTGCCAGCAGCGAATTGACAGGGAACTACGAGCAGTACTTC. Translated: CASSELTGNYEQYF.

This chain links TRBV15 with TRBJ2-3; 14 bases are a match to TRBD2. Germline-derived CDR1 and CDR2 are LNHNV and YYDKDF (reference sequence). Trimming at V came to 0 bases and at J to 5 bases, leaving 7 bases not matched to a gene. The CDR3 contains 18 residues. The DNA of the CDR3 is TGTGCCACCAGCAGAGATCTTGGGACTAGCGGGGGCGGAGATACGCAGTATTTT. Translating it yields CATSRDLGTSGGGDTQYF.

On this clone: Sequence at one end of the junction differs from germline and may be a read error. This chain joins TRBV7-7 and TRBJ1-5, with D possibly being TRBD1 (5 bases). The CDR3 length is 13 residues. From germline, CDR1 is SSHAT and CDR2 FNYEAQ (reference sequence). CDR3 bases: TGTGCTAGCAGCTTAGGACAAAATCAGCCCCAGCATTTT. This codes for CASSLGQNQPQHF.

V usage is TRBV11-2 and J usage is TRBJ1-2; 8 bases agree with TRBD1. Germline CDR1 is SGHAT and CDR2 is FQNNGV. V was clipped by 4 bases and J by 0 bases; unmatched bases: 10. CDR3 length: 17 amino acids. The CDR3 loop reads CASSSSDRAFSNYGYTF. The DNA of the CDR3 is TGTGCCAGCAGCTCCTCGGACAGGGCCTTCTCTAACTATGGCTACACCTTC.

The V and J genes are TRBV19 and TRBJ2-7; D might be TRBD2 (5 bases). CDR1 and CDR2 (germline): LNHDA, SQIVND (reference sequence). V lost 0 bases to trimming and J lost 1 base, with 7 bases between them. There are 14 residues in the CDR3. CDR3 sequence: CASSIDWTSYEQYF. In DNA, the CDR3 is TGTGCCAGTAGTATAGACTGGACTTCCTACGAGCAGTACTTC.

The rearrangement uses TRBV3-1 (or the pseudogene TRBV3-2) and TRBJ2-7; 7 nucleotides match TRBD1. With 5 bases clipped from V and 2 bases from J, the junction kept 6 bases outside the gene matches. From germline, CDR1 is LGHDT and CDR2 YNNKEL (reference sequence). There are 14 residues in the CDR3. The CDR3 loop is CASSDTGATYEQYF. DNA for the CDR3: TGTGCCAGCAGCGACACAGGGGCGACCTACGAGCAGTACTTC.

The V call is TRBV2, the J call TRBJ2-1, with 10 nucleotides matching TRBD2. CDR1 and CDR2 from the germline V gene are SNHLY and FYNNEI. The V and J ends lost 5 bases and 16 bases, in that order; junction bases with no gene match: 11. The CDR3 is 13 amino acids. CDR3 sequence reads: CASSLAGGNPGFF. CDR3 DNA: TGTGCCAGCAGTTTAGCGGGGGGCAATCCGGGTTTCTTC.

The chain employs TRBV12-3 or TRBV12-4 and TRBJ2-1; no clear D gene. V lost 3 bases to trimming and J lost 7 bases, with 7 bases between them. The CDR3 spans 12 residues. This CDR3 is CASSFIRNEQFF. In nucleotides, the CDR3 is TGTGCCAGCAGTTTTATTCGGAATGAGCAGTTCTTC.

This chain uses TRBV6-5 with TRBJ1-5; 9 bases fit TRBD1. This CDR3 is built from 14 residues. Germline CDR1 MNHEY, CDR2 SVGAGI. Trimming removed 6 bases from V and 9 bases from J; junction bases left unmatched: 9. CDR3 in DNA: TGTGCCAGCAGACGGACAGGGGAAGTCGGGCCCCAGCATTTT. Protein product: CASRRTGEVGPQHF.

The chain is built from TRBV7-2 and TRBJ1-3, with D possibly being TRBD1 (6 bases). The V gene's germline CDR1 is SGHTA and CDR2 FQGNSA. Deletions cut 7 bases from V and 2 bases from J, with 18 bases between. The CDR3 is made up of 16 amino acids. CDR3 in amino acids: CASNGGLSLTGNTIYF. In DNA form, the CDR3 reads TGTGCCAGCAACGGGGGGCTGAGTTTGACTGGAAACACCATATATTTT. Variable domain in full (rest from reference TRBV7-2 and TRBJ1-3): GAGVSQSPSNKVTEKGKDVELRCDPISGHTALYWYRQSLGQGLEFLIYFQGNSAPDKSGLPSDRFSAERTGGSVSTLTIQRTQQEDSAVYLCASNGGLSLTGNTIYFGEGSWLTVV.

The rearrangement links TRBV5-1 to TRBJ2-7, with TRBD1 matching over 9 bases. Unmatched junction bases numbered 8, after V lost 4 bases and J lost 6 bases. Per germline, CDR1 SGHRS and CDR2 YFSETQ. This CDR3 has 14 amino acids. CDR3 in DNA: TGCGCCAGCAGCCACGGGACAGGGACAGGCGAGCAGTACTTC. Translated: CASSHGTGTGEQYF. The full variable domain, completed using reference TRBV5-1 and TRBJ2-7, is KAGVTQTPRYLIKTRGQQVTLSCSPISGHRSVSWYQQTPGQGLQFLFEYFSETQRNKGNFPGRFSGRQFSNSRSEMNVSTLELGDSALYLCASSHGTGTGEQYFGPGTRLTVT.

The chain employs TRBV7-9 and TRBJ2-1, with 11 bases lining up with TRBD2. This CDR3 is 15 amino acids long. Germline V lookup: CDR1 SEHNR, CDR2 FQNEAQ (reference sequence). Unmatched junction bases numbered 11, after V lost 8 bases and J lost 8 bases. CDR3: CASRNPSGGTDEQFF. In DNA, the CDR3 is TGTGCCAGCCGAAACCCTAGCGGGGGGACCGATGAGCAGTTCTTC.

This chain joins TRBV19 and TRBJ1-1; 10 bases map to TRBD1. In germline, CDR1 is LNHDA, CDR2 SQIVND (reference sequence). Unmatched junction bases numbered 4, after V lost 6 bases and J lost 3 bases. This CDR3 has 14 residues. The CDR3 spells CASSRQGADTEAFF. The CDR3, as DNA: TGTGCCAGTAGCCGACAGGGGGCGGACACTGAAGCTTTCTTT.

The chain carries TRBV5-4 and TRBJ1-2, with 7 bases identical to TRBD1. The CDR3 has 13 amino acids. Germline CDR1 SGHNT, CDR2 YYREEE (reference sequence). Trimming removed 4 bases from V and 7 bases from J; junction bases left unmatched: 7. CDR3 in amino acids: CASSQQGLGGYTF. Written as DNA, the CDR3 is TGTGCCAGCAGCCAACAGGGGCTCGGTGGCTACACCTTC.

This clone was seen only a few times. The V gene is TRBV3-1 (or the pseudogene TRBV3-2), the J gene TRBJ1-1; D remains ambiguous. Deletions cut 1 base from V and 1 base from J, with 10 bases between. CDR3 length: 15 residues. The germline gives CDR1 LGHDT, CDR2 YNNKEL (reference sequence). The CDR3 reads CASSQGGWGNTEAFF. For the CDR3, the DNA is TGTGCCAGCAGCCAAGGAGGGTGGGGGAACACTGAAGCTTTCTTT.